Each of the 18 T cell receptor beta chains below was sequenced from the same sample in a study of T-cell memory formation after mild COVID-19. Each CDR3 protein gets one entry after TCRdb re-called the 5' RACE reads with MiXCR. The sample includes around 210,000 distinct CDR3 sequences, over 7.5% seen only once; the top ten take roughly 3.5%. Sequenced: PBMCs or a T cell subset sorted from them (not recorded which). Receptors were obtained from a man younger than 30 who had mild COVID-19 (a few samples of this study predate the infection). Cell type and time point are not known.

This chain uses TRBV10-3 with TRBJ2-7, with 10 bases that match TRBD2. Germline values: CDR1 ENHRY, CDR2 SYGVKD. The CDR3 runs to 16 residues. V lost 0 bases, J lost 6 bases, and 8 bases stayed unmatched. CDR3 in amino acids: CAISESGLAGVREQYV. CDR3 coding DNA: TGTGCCATCAGTGAGTCGGGGCTAGCGGGGGTTCGCGAGCAGTACGTC.

J is TRBJ2-1 and V is TRBV7-3; TRBD2 agrees at 13 bases. V dropped 5 bases and J dropped 8; count of bases not matched to a gene: 6. Germline CDR1 SGHTA, CDR2 FQGTGA. The CDR3 is 15 amino acids. The CDR3 sequence: CASSPTSGGVDEQFF. DNA of the CDR3: TGTGCCAGCAGCCCAACTAGCGGGGGGGTTGATGAGCAGTTCTTC.

This clonotype came up many times. V is TRBV6-6 and J is TRBJ1-2; no clear D gene. The CDR3 consists of 13 residues. Per the germline V gene, CDR1 is MNHNY and CDR2 is SVGAGI (reference sequence). With 5 bases removed from V and 3 bases from J, the gap between germline ends came to 10 bases. In DNA, the CDR3 is TGTGCCAGCAGTCCCGACGGGGACTATGGCTACACCTTC. This translates into CASSPDGDYGYTF.

This clonotype appeared a few times. V gene TRBV18 combines with J gene TRBJ2-3; possibly TRBD2 for D (5 bases). Germline CDR1 reads KGHSH; CDR2 reads LQKENI. Trimming pared 0 bases from V and 6 bases from J, leaving 10 bases between. This CDR3 region has 14 residues. This chain's CDR3 is CASSPPSGEDTQYF. The DNA of the CDR3 is TGTGCCAGCTCACCACCGTCCGGGGAGGATACGCAGTATTTT. The complete variable domain, with remaining parts taken from reference TRBV18 and TRBJ2-3, reads NAGVMQNPRHLVRRRGQEARLRCSPMKGHSHVYWYRQLPEEGLKFMVYLQKENIIDESGMPKERFSAEFPKEGPSILRIQQVVRGDSAAYFCASSPPSGEDTQYFGPGTRLTVL.

The chain employs TRBV7-2 and TRBJ2-7, with 7 bases that match TRBD2. Germline V gene sequence: CDR1 SGHTA, CDR2 FQGNSA. V lost 5 bases, J lost 3 bases, and 7 bases stayed unmatched. The CDR3 is made up of 14 amino acids. The DNA for the CDR3 is TGTGCCAGCAGCCCTCAAAGCGGGGACTACGAGCAGTACTTC. Its translation is CASSPQSGDYEQYF.

The rearrangement uses TRBV5-1 and TRBJ1-1; D is unclear. This CDR3 region has 15 residues. Trimming cost V 4 bases and J 0 bases, with 13 bases left between them. Germline V CDR1 and CDR2: SGHRS, YFSETQ. The CDR3 bases are TGCGCCAGCAGCGCAACCCTGAACCTGAACACTGAAGCTTTCTTT. Protein sequence: CASSATLNLNTEAFF.

The gene calls are TRBV5-6 and TRBJ1-1; D unresolved. Germline V lookup: CDR1 SGHDT, CDR2 YYEEEE. V shed 3 bases and J shed 0 bases, with 9 bases lying between them. The CDR3 is 14 residues long. The CDR3 DNA sequence: TGTGCCAGCAGCTCGGACCAATTGAACACTGAAGCTTTCTTT. This encodes CASSSDQLNTEAFF.

The chain links TRBV7-2 to TRBJ1-2, with 7 bases fitting TRBD1. Losses at the gene ends were 7 bases for V and 8 bases for J; bases not matched to a gene: 7. The CDR3 extends over 12 amino acids. The germline V gene has CDR1 SGHTA and CDR2 FQGNSA. CDR3 DNA: TGTGCCAGCAAGACAGGGAGTGACGGCTACACCTTC. Its translation: CASKTGSDGYTF. The full variable domain, rest sourced from reference TRBV7-2 and TRBJ1-2, is GAGVSQSPSNKVTEKGKDVELRCDPISGHTALYWYRQSLGQGLEFLIYFQGNSAPDKSGLPSDRFSAERTGGSVSTLTIQRTQQEDSAVYLCASKTGSDGYTFGSGTRLTVV.

This clonotype was found a few times. The chain uses TRBV7-2 and TRBJ2-3; D may correspond to TRBD1 or TRBD2 (5 bases each). Deletions cut 4 bases from V and 0 bases from J, with 11 bases between. The CDR3 covers 15 residues. Germline lookup yields CDR1 SGHTA and CDR2 FQGNSA. CDR3 coding DNA: TGTGCCAGCAGCTCCGGGGCATATAGCACAGATACGCAGTATTTT. It encodes CASSSGAYSTDTQYF.

This clonotype was found a few times. This sequence joins TRBV27 and TRBJ2-2; 8 bases agree with TRBD1. J gave up 5 bases and V 0 bases, and 5 bases lay outside the gene matches. Germline loops: CDR1 MNHEY, CDR2 SMNVEV (reference sequence). CDR3 size: 16 residues. CDR3 sequence reads: CASSLSGTGGTGELFF. The DNA for the CDR3 is TGTGCCAGCAGTTTATCGGGAACAGGGGGGACCGGGGAGCTGTTTTTT.

V is TRBV27 and J is TRBJ1-1; no definite D call. CDR3 size: 13 residues. Trimming pared 1 base from V and 8 bases from J, leaving 11 bases between. CDR1 is MNHEY and CDR2 is SMNVEV in the germline V gene (reference sequence). CDR3 protein: CASSLLSGGEAFF. CDR3 bases: TGTGCCAGCAGTTTATTATCCGGCGGCGAAGCTTTCTTT.

This clonotype was observed a handful of times. The chain carries TRBV4-3 and TRBJ2-3, with 14 bases fitting TRBD2. CDR3 length equals 19 residues. Germline V gene lookup returns CDR1 LGHNA and CDR2 YSLEER. The trim removed 3 bases at V and 0 bases at J, leaving 8 bases unmatched. CDR3 DNA sequence: TGCGCCAGCAGCCACCCCGGGACTAGCGGGGGAGCTAGCACAGATACGCAGTATTTT. Encoded protein: CASSHPGTSGGASTDTQYF.

The chain uses TRBV19 and TRBJ1-5, with D hard to call. Germline assignment: CDR1 LNHDA and CDR2 SQIVND (reference sequence). The CDR3 is made up of 14 amino acids. V was shortened by 7 bases and J by 7 bases, with 17 bases between the two germline ends. CDR3 coding DNA: TGTGCCAGTACCAATGCCCGGGTGGGCCAGCCCCAGCATTTT. It specifies CASTNARVGQPQHF. The whole variable domain, filled in from reference TRBV19 and TRBJ1-5, reads DGGITQSPKYLFRKEGQNVTLSCEQNLNHDAMYWYRQDPGQGLRLIYYSQIVNDFQKGDIAEGYSVSREKKESFPLTVTSAQKNPTAFYLCASTNARVGQPQHFGDGTRLSIL.

This clonotype appeared a few times. V usage is TRBV7-3 and J usage is TRBJ2-3; 8 bases agree with TRBD2. Trimming cost V 5 bases and J 3 bases; bases outside gene matches: 10. Germline CDR1 reads SGHTA; CDR2 reads FQGTGA. This CDR3 is 16 amino acids long. The DNA for the CDR3 is TGTGCCAGCAGCCCCAATTTAGGCGGGGGGACAGATACGCAGTATTTT. Translating gives CASSPNLGGGTDTQYF.

This clonotype turned up a few times. CDR3 residues: CASSGRTGLIYGYTF. The CDR3 region has the DNA TGTGCCAGCAGCGGAAGGACGGGGCTAATCTATGGCTACACCTTC. The V call is TRBV7-2, the J call TRBJ1-2; the D gene is possibly TRBD1 (5 bases). The CDR3 has 15 residues. Trimming shortened V by 5 bases and J by 4 bases, and 17 bases separated the two germline ends. The germline gives CDR1 SGHTA, CDR2 FQGNSA.

This clonotype was seen a few times. The V gene is TRBV7-8, the J gene TRBJ2-3; D remains ambiguous. The V gene lost 0 bases and the J gene lost 9 bases, with 13 bases spanning the gap. CDR1 is SGHVS, CDR2 FQNEAQ, per germline. The CDR3 contains 14 residues. Here the CDR3 reads CASSLAQPSYTQYF. CDR3 nucleotide sequence: TGTGCCAGCAGCTTAGCTCAGCCTTCGTACACGCAGTATTTT. Full variable domain (rest looked up from reference TRBV7-8 and TRBJ2-3): GAGVSQSPRYKVAKRGQDVALRCDPISGHVSLFWYQQALGQGPEFLTYFQNEAQLDKSGLPSDRFFAERPEGSVSTLKIQRTQQEDSAVYLCASSLAQPSYTQYFGPGTRLTVL.

This clonotype was observed at least ten times. V gene TRBV3-1 combines with J gene TRBJ1-6; D call uncertain. Trimming took off 3 bases at V and 10 bases at J, with 13 bases between the two ends. Germline CDR1 reads LGHDT; CDR2 reads YNNKEL (reference sequence). The length of the CDR3 is 14 residues. The CDR3 nucleotides read TGTGCCAGCAGCCAGGGCGGCAAGGACTCACCCCTCCACTTT. The encoded protein is CASSQGGKDSPLHF.

This clonotype was seen ten or more times. The rearrangement uses TRBV5-1 and TRBJ1-1; D not resolved. CDR1 and CDR2 from the germline V gene are SGHRS and YFSETQ. The CDR3 length is 13 residues. V was clipped by 4 bases and J by 1 base, with 8 bases between them. The DNA of the CDR3 is TGCGCCAGCAGCCCTGAACCGAACACTGAAGCTTTCTTT. This codes for CASSPEPNTEAFF.